This T cell receptor beta chain appears in the sequencing data of a study of patients and donors after allogeneic stem cell transplantation. Each CDR3 protein gets one entry after TCRdb re-called the RT-PCR reads with MiXCR. Seen here are 400,000 to 450,000 distinct CDR3 sequences, about a sixth observed once, and the top ten hold over 6%. Germline V lookup: CDR1 LGHNA, CDR2 YNFKEQ. This CDR3 has 16 amino acids. Trimming removed 0 bases from V and 7 bases from J; junction bases left unmatched: 5. The source material was blood, either unsorted or a sorted T cell fraction (not recorded which). The clonotype originates from a human donor who was either an allogeneic HSCT recipient or a stem cell or donor lymphocyte infusion donor (not recorded which). It is not recorded whose cells these are; they may come from a transplant donor. J is TRBJ2-1 and V is TRBV4-2; 11 nucleotides match TRBD2. Written as DNA, the CDR3 is TGTGCCAGCAGCCAAGAAGTAGCGGGGGGGCCGAATGAGCAGTTCTTC. It codes for CASSQEVAGGPNEQFF.